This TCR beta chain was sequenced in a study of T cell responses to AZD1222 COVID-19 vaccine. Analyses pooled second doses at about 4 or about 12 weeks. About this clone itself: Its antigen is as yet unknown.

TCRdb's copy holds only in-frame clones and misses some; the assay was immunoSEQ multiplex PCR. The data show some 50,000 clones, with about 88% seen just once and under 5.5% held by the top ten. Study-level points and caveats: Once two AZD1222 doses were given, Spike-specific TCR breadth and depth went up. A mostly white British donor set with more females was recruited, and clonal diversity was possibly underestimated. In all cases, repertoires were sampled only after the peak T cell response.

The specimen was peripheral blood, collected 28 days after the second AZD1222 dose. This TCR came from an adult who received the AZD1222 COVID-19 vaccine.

DNA for the CDR3: TGCGCCAGCAGCTTGGCCGGGGACGGGGCCCAGCATTTT. It yields the protein CASSLAGDGAQHF. The chain carries TRBV5-1 and TRBJ1-5; D might be TRBD1 (5 bases). Germline CDR1 SGHRS, CDR2 YFSETQ. The CDR3 has 13 residues. The V gene lost 0 bases and the J gene lost 11 bases, with 12 bases spanning the gap.